These 18 T cell receptor beta chains originate from one sample sequenced in a study of shared clonotypes between healthy human individuals. Assay: immunoSEQ multiplex PCR; the TCRdb copy retains only in-frame clones and omits some. The sample holds roughly 1,600,000 clones, 98% seen once. Sequencing used naive CD4+ T cells sorted from blood. The sample's subset: CD45RA+ positively selected. The receptors originated from a man in his thirties or forties in good health.

The genes are TRBV29-1 and TRBJ2-1, with 10 positions matching TRBD2. CDR3 size: 14 residues. Germline V gives CDR1 SQVTM, CDR2 ANQGSEA. After removal of 3 bases from V and 7 bases from J, the junction contained 6 bases not matched to a gene. The DNA of the CDR3 is TGCAGCGTTGATAGGACTAGCGGAGCTAATGAGCAGTTCTTC. Its protein product is CSVDRTSGANEQFF.

The chain uses TRBV5-8 and TRBJ1-2; 9 bases agree with TRBD1. The CDR3 consists of 16 residues. J was trimmed by 8 bases and V by 0 bases; bases with no gene match: 11. Germline loops: CDR1 SGHTS, CDR2 YDEGEE. The CDR3, as DNA: TGTGCCAGCAGCTTGGGTCTGTGGGGGACAGGGAGCGGCTACACCTTC. This gives the protein CASSLGLWGTGSGYTF.

The chain combines TRBV4-3 with TRBJ1-2, with D unclear. Germline loops: CDR1 LGHNA, CDR2 YSLEER. The CDR3 has 15 residues. Trimming removed 0 bases from V and 4 bases from J, with 12 bases in between. As DNA, the CDR3 is TGCGCCAGCAGCCAAGATGGGCAGCGCGTCTATGGCTACACCTTC. Translated, it gives CASSQDGQRVYGYTF.

The V call is TRBV5-1, the J call TRBJ1-2; TRBD1 matches at 10 bases. Germline CDR1 SGHRS, CDR2 YFSETQ. The V gene end was trimmed by 3 bases and the J gene end by 6 bases; junction bases not matched to a gene: 2. The CDR3 loop spans 13 amino acids. The CDR3 sequence: CASSSGTGDGYTF. The CDR3 nucleotides read TGCGCCAGCAGCTCCGGGACAGGGGATGGCTACACCTTC. Full variable domain (remainder filled in from reference TRBV5-1 and TRBJ1-2): KAGVTQTPRYLIKTRGQQVTLSCSPISGHRSVSWYQQTPGQGLQFLFEYFSETQRNKGNFPGRFSGRQFSNSRSEMNVSTLELGDSALYLCASSSGTGDGYTFGSGTRLTVV.

This chain connects TRBV7-6 to TRBJ2-1; D call uncertain. The CDR3 runs 14 residues. CDR1 and CDR2 from the germline V gene are SGHVS and FNYEAQ. V lost 1 base to trimming and J lost 5 bases, with 9 bases between them. The DNA for the CDR3 is TGTGCCAGCAGCTTAGGGACGCCAGACAATGAGCAGTTCTTC. Residues: CASSLGTPDNEQFF.

The J gene is TRBJ2-4, the V gene TRBV11-2; TRBD1 agrees at 7 bases. CDR1 SGHAT and CDR2 FQNNGV come from the germline V gene. With V trimmed by 4 bases and J by 3 bases, 6 bases remained unmatched. The CDR3 totals 15 residues. The CDR3 coding sequence is TGTGCCAGCAGCTCACAGGGGATGGGCAAAAACATTCAGTACTTC. This codes for CASSSQGMGKNIQYF.

The chain combines TRBV25-1 with TRBJ2-3, with a tentative D call TRBD2 (7 bases). Germline V lookup: CDR1 MGHDK, CDR2 SYGVNS. V was cut by 6 bases and J by 2 bases, with 18 bases left in between. The CDR3 totals 16 residues. As DNA, the CDR3 is TGTGCCAGCAGCCCATGGCGGGGGCGTTTCACAGATACGCAGTATTTT. It encodes CASSPWRGRFTDTQYF.

The genes are TRBV19 and TRBJ2-7; the match to TRBD2 covers 7 bases. The CDR3 has 16 residues. V lost 5 bases, J lost 3 bases, and 13 bases stayed unmatched. The germline CDR1 and CDR2 sequences are LNHDA and SQIVND (reference sequence). The CDR3 protein is CASSHLGGKFVYEQYF. Here the CDR3 DNA reads TGTGCCAGTAGTCACCTGGGGGGGAAATTCGTCTACGAGCAGTACTTC.

Notes on this clone: The identical CDR3 is also encoded by other nucleotide sequences in the sample. The rearrangement links TRBV2 to TRBJ2-3; the match to TRBD2 covers 11 bases. V trimming: 5 bases; J trimming: 1 base; junction bases outside the gene matches: 2. The CDR3 is made up of 15 amino acids. The V gene's germline CDR1 is SNHLY and CDR2 FYNNEI. The CDR3 bases are TGTGCCAGCAGTTTGGGACTAGCGGGCACAGATACGCAGTATTTT. Protein product: CASSLGLAGTDTQYF.

The chain carries TRBV7-3 and TRBJ2-7; D unclear. Per germline, CDR1 SGHTA and CDR2 FQGTGA. This CDR3 spans 12 amino acids. With 5 bases removed from V and 5 bases from J, the gap between germline ends came to 10 bases. CDR3 amino acids: CASSPTGHEQYF. The CDR3 DNA follows: TGTGCCAGCAGCCCGACGGGCCACGAGCAGTACTTC.

The rearrangement links TRBV30 to TRBJ2-3, with D possibly TRBD2 on 6 matching bases. Per the germline V gene, CDR1 is GTSNPN and CDR2 is SVGIG (reference sequence). This CDR3 region has 13 residues. The ends were cut back, 3 bases at V and 4 bases at J, with 11 bases in the middle. DNA of the CDR3: TGTGCCTGGAGCGGGGGTCTCCCAGATACGCAGTATTTT. Protein: CAWSGGLPDTQYF.

This sequence joins TRBV5-8 and TRBJ2-5; D remains unclear. The CDR3 contains 11 residues. Trimming stripped 1 base from V and 5 bases from J, with 3 bases between. The germline CDR1 and CDR2 sequences are SGHTS and YDEGEE. The CDR3 bases are TGTGCCAGCAGCTTGTTTGAGACCCAGTACTTC. It translates to CASSLFETQYF.

The rearrangement links TRBV5-1 to TRBJ2-2; possibly TRBD1 or TRBD2 for D (7 bases each). CDR1 and CDR2 from the germline V gene are SGHRS and YFSETQ. The CDR3 sequence is 15 residues long. Trimming cost V 1 base and J 6 bases, with 13 bases left between them. CDR3: CASSLPAGGAGELFF. CDR3 coding DNA: TGCGCCAGCAGCTTGCCGGCAGGGGGGGCCGGGGAGCTGTTTTTT.

To note about this clone: Other DNA variants within this sample encode the same CDR3. V usage is TRBV5-1 and J usage is TRBJ2-1; D is undetermined. Trimming took off 4 bases at V and 4 bases at J, with 9 bases between the two ends. From germline, CDR1 is SGHRS and CDR2 YFSETQ. This CDR3 spans 13 amino acids. The CDR3 DNA follows: TGCGCCAGCAGCGCCGGCACATACAATGAGCAGTTCTTC. Its translation: CASSAGTYNEQFF.

This rearrangement joins TRBV28 to TRBJ1-5; D remains ambiguous. V dropped 2 bases and J dropped 8 bases, with 7 bases sitting between them. CDR3 length: 12 residues. The germline CDR1 and CDR2 sequences are MDHEN and SYDVKM. CDR3 residues: CASSLRAKPQHF. The CDR3 DNA sequence: TGTGCCAGCAGTTTACGCGCTAAGCCCCAGCATTTT.

This chain links TRBV6-1 with TRBJ1-5, with a possible D match to TRBD1 (6 bases). CDR1 and CDR2 (germline): MNHNS, SASEGT. The CDR3 covers 15 residues. Between the trimmed V and J ends, which lost 6 bases and 3 bases, there was a span of 15 bases. The CDR3 sequence is CASRGEGGNNQPQHF. The CDR3 bases are TGTGCCAGCAGAGGGGAAGGGGGGAACAATCAGCCCCAGCATTTT.

The V and J genes are TRBV2 and TRBJ1-1, with TRBD1 as a possible D gene (6 bases). Germline V lookup: CDR1 SNHLY, CDR2 FYNNEI. Trimming cost V 5 bases and J 1 base, with 14 bases left between them. The CDR3 has 15 amino acids. This chain's CDR3 is CASSLTQGSNTEAFF. The CDR3 DNA follows: TGTGCCAGCAGTCTAACGCAGGGGTCGAACACTGAAGCTTTCTTT.

As regards this clone: Within the sample, other DNA sequences also encode this same CDR3. The V and J genes are TRBV5-1 and TRBJ1-3, with TRBD1 matching over 7 bases. Germline CDR1 is SGHRS and CDR2 is YFSETQ. CDR3 length equals 15 residues. Trimming removed 4 bases from V and 0 bases from J; junction bases left unmatched: 4. CDR3 amino acids: CASSRDRSSGNTIYF. CDR3 nucleotides: TGCGCCAGCAGCCGGGACAGAAGCTCTGGAAACACCATATATTTT.